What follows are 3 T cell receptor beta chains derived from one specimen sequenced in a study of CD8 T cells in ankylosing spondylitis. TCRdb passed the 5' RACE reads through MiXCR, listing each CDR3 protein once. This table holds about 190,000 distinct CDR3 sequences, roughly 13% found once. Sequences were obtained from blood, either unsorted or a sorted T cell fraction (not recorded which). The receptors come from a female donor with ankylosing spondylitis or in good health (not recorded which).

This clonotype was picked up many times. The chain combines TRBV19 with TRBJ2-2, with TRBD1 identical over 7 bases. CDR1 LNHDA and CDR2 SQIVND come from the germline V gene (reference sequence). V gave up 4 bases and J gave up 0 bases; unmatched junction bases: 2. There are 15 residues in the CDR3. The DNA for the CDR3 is TGTGCCAGTAGTAATCAGGGGGCGAACACCGGGGAGCTGTTTTTT. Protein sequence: CASSNQGANTGELFF. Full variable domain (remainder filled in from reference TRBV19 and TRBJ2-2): DGGITQSPKYLFRKEGQNVTLSCEQNLNHDAMYWYRQDPGQGLRLIYYSQIVNDFQKGDIAEGYSVSREKKESFPLTVTSAQKNPTAFYLCASSNQGANTGELFFGEGSRLTVL.

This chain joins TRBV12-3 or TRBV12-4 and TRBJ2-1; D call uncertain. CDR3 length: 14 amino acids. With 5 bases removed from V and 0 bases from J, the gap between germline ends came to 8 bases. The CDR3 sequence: CASSAAYSYNEQFF. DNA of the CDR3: TGTGCCAGCAGTGCGGCGTACTCCTACAATGAGCAGTTCTTC.

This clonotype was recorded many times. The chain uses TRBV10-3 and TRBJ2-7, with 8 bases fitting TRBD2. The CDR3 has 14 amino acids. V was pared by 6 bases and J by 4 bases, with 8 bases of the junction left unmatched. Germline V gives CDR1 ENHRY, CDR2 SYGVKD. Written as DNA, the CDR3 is TGTGCCATCAGGCCCGGACTAGCCTCGTACGAGCAGTACTTC. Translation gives CAIRPGLASYEQYF.